This TCR beta chain was retrieved from a study of cytomegalovirus exposure and HLA in healthy donors. The CDR3 is 14 amino acids. Looked up from germline, CDR1 is ENHRY and CDR2 is SYGVKD. V lost 11 bases and J lost 6; bases outside the gene matches: 13. Primers included in the PCR were 60 Vbeta and 13 Jbeta primers. TCRdb keeps only in-frame clones here, not all; method: immunoSEQ multiplex PCR. The sample contains 160,000 or so clones, about 80% of which appear only once. This clonotype was sampled from a man between 18 and 29 years old in good health and CMV-seropositive. Sequencing was done on a sample of PBMCs. The chain joins TRBV10-3 to TRBJ1-5; TRBD1 agrees at 7 bases. CDR3 region: CAASSEGASQPQHF. The CDR3 nucleotides are TGTGCCGCCTCATCGGAGGGGGCAAGTCAGCCCCAGCATTTT.